This T cell receptor beta chain derives from a study of cytomegalovirus exposure and HLA in healthy donors. In nominal health when sampled, donors likely had unrecorded immune exposures nonetheless. With respect to this clone: Its target is not known.

Trimming shortened V by 4 bases and J by 2 bases, and 11 bases separated the two germline ends. Germline loops: CDR1 KGHSH, CDR2 LQKENI. The CDR3 covers 14 residues. 60 Vbeta and 13 Jbeta primers were used in PCR. TCRdb keeps only in-frame clones here, not all; method: immunoSEQ multiplex PCR. Of some 150,000 clones listed, 77% are singletons. Study-wide results and limits: Associated with cytomegalovirus, according to the listing, were 164 TCR beta chains. Being productive about 90% or about 30% of the time was typical of most TCR beta V segments in an earlier analysis. The authors later found most CMV-associated TCR beta chains appeared HLA-restricted.

The chain combines TRBV18 with TRBJ1-1; the D is unclear. Sequenced: PBMCs. This sequence was found in a woman between 35 and 50 years old in good health and CMV-seronegative. CDR3 amino acids: CASSQRAGNTEAFF. The CDR3 region has the DNA TGTGCCAGCTCACAGCGAGCGGGTAACACTGAAGCTTTCTTT. The full variable domain, with the rest looked up from reference TRBV18 and TRBJ1-1, is NAGVMQNPRHLVRRRGQEARLRCSPMKGHSHVYWYRQLPEEGLKFMVYLQKENIIDESGMPKERFSAEFPKEGPSILRIQQVVRGDSAAYFCASSQRAGNTEAFFGQGTRLTVV.